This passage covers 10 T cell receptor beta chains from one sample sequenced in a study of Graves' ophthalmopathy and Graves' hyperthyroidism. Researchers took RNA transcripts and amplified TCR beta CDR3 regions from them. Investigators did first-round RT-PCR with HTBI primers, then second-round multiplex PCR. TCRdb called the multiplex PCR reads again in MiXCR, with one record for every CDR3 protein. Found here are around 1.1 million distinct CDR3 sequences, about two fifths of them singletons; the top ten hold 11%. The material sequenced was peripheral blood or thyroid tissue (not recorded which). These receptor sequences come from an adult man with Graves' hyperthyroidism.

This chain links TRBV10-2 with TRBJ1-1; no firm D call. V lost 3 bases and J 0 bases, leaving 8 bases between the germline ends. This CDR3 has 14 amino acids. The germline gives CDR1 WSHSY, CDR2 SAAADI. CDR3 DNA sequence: TGCGCCAGCAGTGAACGAACGCTGAACACTGAAGCTTTCTTT. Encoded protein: CASSERTLNTEAFF.

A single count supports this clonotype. CDR3 loop: CASSEEIVGRLEYF. In DNA, the CDR3 is TGTGCCAGCAGTGAAGAGATAGTAGGCAGGTTGGAGTACTTC. V is TRBV2 and J is TRBJ2-7; D unresolved. V was shortened by 1 base and J by 11 bases, with 18 bases between the two germline ends. From germline, CDR1 is SNHLY and CDR2 FYNNEI. The CDR3 sequence is 14 residues long.

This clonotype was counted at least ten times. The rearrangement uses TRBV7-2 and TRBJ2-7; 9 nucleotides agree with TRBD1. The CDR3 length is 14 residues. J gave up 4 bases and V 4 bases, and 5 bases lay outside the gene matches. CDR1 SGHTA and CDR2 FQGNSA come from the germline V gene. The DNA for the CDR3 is TGTGCCAGCAGCTACGGGACAGGGCAATACGAGCAGTACTTC. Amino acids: CASSYGTGQYEQYF.

The CDR3 protein is CASSEYSGSGYTF. In DNA form, the CDR3 reads TGCGCCAGCAGTGAGTACTCGGGCTCTGGCTACACCTTC. The chain carries TRBV10-2 and TRBJ1-2; D not certain. Trimming removed 1 base from V and 7 bases from J, with 10 bases in between. CDR3 length equals 13 residues. Germline assignment: CDR1 WSHSY and CDR2 SAAADI.

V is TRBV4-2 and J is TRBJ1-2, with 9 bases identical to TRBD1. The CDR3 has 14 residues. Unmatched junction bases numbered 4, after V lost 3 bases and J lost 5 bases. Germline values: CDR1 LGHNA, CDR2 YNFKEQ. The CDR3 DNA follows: TGTGCCAGCAGCCAGGTGGGGACAGGGTATGGCTACACCTTC. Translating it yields CASSQVGTGYGYTF.

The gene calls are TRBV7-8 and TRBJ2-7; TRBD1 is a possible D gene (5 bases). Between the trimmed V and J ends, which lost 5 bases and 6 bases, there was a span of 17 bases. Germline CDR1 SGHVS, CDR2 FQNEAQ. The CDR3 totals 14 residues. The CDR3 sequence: CASSPQGVGPEQYF. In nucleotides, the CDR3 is TGTGCCAGCAGCCCCCAAGGGGTGGGGCCCGAGCAGTACTTC.

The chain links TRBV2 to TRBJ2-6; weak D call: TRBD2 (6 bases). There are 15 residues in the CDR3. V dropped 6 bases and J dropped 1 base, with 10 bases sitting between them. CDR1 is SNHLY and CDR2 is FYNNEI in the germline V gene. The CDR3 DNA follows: TGTGCCAGCAGCCTGCTAGCGTCTGGGGCCAACGTCCTGACTTTC. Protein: CASSLLASGANVLTF. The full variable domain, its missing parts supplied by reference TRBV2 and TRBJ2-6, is EPEVTQTPSHQVTQMGQEVILRCVPISNHLYFYWYRQILGQKVEFLVSFYNNEISEKSEIFDDQFSVERPDGSNFTLKIRSTKLEDSAMYFCASSLLASGANVLTFGAGSRLTVL.

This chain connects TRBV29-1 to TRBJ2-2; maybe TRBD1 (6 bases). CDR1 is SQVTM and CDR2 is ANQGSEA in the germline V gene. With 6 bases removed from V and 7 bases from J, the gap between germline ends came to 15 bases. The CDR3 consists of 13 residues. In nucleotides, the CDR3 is TGCAGCGTCAACAGGGTGTTGAGCGGGGAGCTGTTTTTT. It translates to CSVNRVLSGELFF.

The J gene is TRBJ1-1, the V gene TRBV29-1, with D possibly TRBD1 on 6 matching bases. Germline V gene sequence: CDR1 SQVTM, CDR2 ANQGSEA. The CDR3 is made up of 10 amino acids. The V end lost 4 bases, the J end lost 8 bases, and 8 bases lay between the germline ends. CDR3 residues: CSVVDSEAFF. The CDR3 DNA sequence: TGCAGCGTTGTGGACAGCGAAGCTTTCTTT.

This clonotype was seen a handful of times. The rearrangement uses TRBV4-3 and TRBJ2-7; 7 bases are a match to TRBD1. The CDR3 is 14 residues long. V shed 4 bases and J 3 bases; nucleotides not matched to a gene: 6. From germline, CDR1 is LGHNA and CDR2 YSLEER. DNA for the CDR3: TGCGCCAGCAGCCCGGACAGGAAGGTCTACGAGCAGTACTTC. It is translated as CASSPDRKVYEQYF.